This T cell receptor beta chain was sequenced in a study of blood T cell repertoires in COVID-19. Overall study: Samples taken during acute and convalescent COVID-19 were collected in the United States, Italy and Spain. From T cells, B-cell-depleted T cells, or PBMCs came the material, which was cDNA or gDNA.

Enrolled during active infection, Seattle patients were then followed longitudinally. In the study's own analysis: Quantification of nucleated cells was approximated via reference gene primer amplification. Assay used: immunoSEQ multiplex PCR; TCRdb lists only in-frame clones, some missing. Clonal size and the V and J genes are those of that table, whereas D and trimming came from the DNA. Found here are more than 60,000 clones, approximately 86% of them singletons; the top ten hold about 6%. The CDR3 sequence is 14 residues long. Germline-derived CDR1 and CDR2 are SEHNR and FQNEAQ (reference sequence). J was trimmed by 5 bases and V by 5 bases; bases with no gene match: 6.

This TCR was recovered from a man older than 75 with COVID-19, enrolled during active disease. The sequenced sample was peripheral blood. The J gene is TRBJ1-1, the V gene TRBV7-9, with 9 bases lining up with TRBD1. Here the CDR3 DNA reads TGTGCCAGCAGCACCCACGGACAGGGGACTGAAGCTTTCTTT. It codes for CASSTHGQGTEAFF. Full variable domain (missing parts from reference TRBV7-9 and TRBJ1-1): DTGVSQNPRHKITKRGQNVTFRCDPISEHNRLYWYRQTLGQGPEFLTYFQNEAQLEKSRLLSDRFSAERPKGSFSTLEIQRTEQGDSAMYLCASSTHGQGTEAFFGQGTRLTVV.